The 9 T cell receptor beta chains listed next were all sequenced from one sample in a study of T cells after yellow fever vaccination. TCRdb reprocessed the 5' RACE reads with MiXCR, giving one entry per CDR3 protein. The data hold approximately 300,000 distinct CDR3 sequences, with 8.7% observed a single time. Material: PBMCs, obtained on the day of the first yellow fever vaccination. Receptor source: a man between 18 and 35 years old who received the YFV17D yellow fever vaccine.

J is TRBJ2-7 and V is TRBV6-6, with TRBD2 matching 7 bases. This CDR3 spans 13 amino acids. V trimming: 8 bases; J trimming: 3 bases; junction bases outside the gene matches: 7. Germline V gives CDR1 MNHNY, CDR2 SVGAGI (reference sequence). CDR3 region: CASDSGVLYEQYF. Here the CDR3 DNA reads TGTGCCAGCGACAGCGGGGTTCTCTACGAGCAGTACTTC.

The chain couples TRBV4-2 to TRBJ2-3; D unresolved. CDR1 and CDR2 from the germline V gene are LGHNA and YNFKEQ. CDR3 length: 17 amino acids. The ends were cut back, 0 bases at V and 2 bases at J, with 15 bases in the middle. The CDR3 reads CASSQEGWGRTTDTQYF. The CDR3 coding sequence is TGTGCCAGCAGCCAAGAGGGATGGGGAAGGACCACAGATACGCAGTATTTT.

This chain connects TRBV5-1 to TRBJ2-2, with D possibly TRBD1 on 5 matching bases. CDR1 and CDR2 (germline): SGHRS, YFSETQ. The CDR3 runs 15 residues. Trimming shortened V by 1 base and J by 3 bases, and 10 bases separated the two germline ends. This chain's CDR3 is CASSLWQGYTGELFF. The CDR3 DNA reads TGCGCCAGCAGCTTGTGGCAGGGATACACCGGGGAGCTGTTTTTT.

The rearrangement links TRBV7-8 to TRBJ2-7; TRBD1 or TRBD2 may be the D gene (6 bases each). CDR3 size: 14 residues. Deletions cut 3 bases from V and 4 bases from J, with 13 bases between. Germline assignment: CDR1 SGHVS and CDR2 FQNEAQ. CDR3: CASSFWGAWYEQYV. The CDR3 DNA is TGTGCCAGCAGCTTTTGGGGGGCTTGGTACGAGCAGTACGTC.

This clonotype was counted between two and nine times. This chain joins TRBV6-2 or TRBV6-3 and TRBJ2-4, with D unclear. CDR1 is MNHEY, CDR2 SVGEGT, per germline. The CDR3 runs to 14 residues. V dropped 8 bases and J dropped 1 base, with 12 bases sitting between them. The DNA for the CDR3 is TGTGCCAGCTCCCGATTCACGGCCAAAAACATTCAGTACTTC. Its translation: CASSRFTAKNIQYF.

This clonotype was detected only a few times. The V gene is TRBV6-1, the J gene TRBJ1-1, with unresolved D. V was cut by 1 base and J by 0 bases, with 15 bases left in between. The germline gives CDR1 MNHNS, CDR2 SASEGT. CDR3 length equals 17 residues. Here the CDR3 DNA reads TGTGCCAGCAGTGAAGATCGGCAGGTAATAATGAACACTGAAGCTTTCTTT. It translates to CASSEDRQVIMNTEAFF.

The chain has TRBV29-1 and TRBJ2-7; 8 bases line up with TRBD1. CDR3 size: 15 residues. The germline V gene encodes CDR1 SQVTM and CDR2 ANQGSEA. Trimming cost V 0 bases and J 1 base; bases outside gene matches: 5. The CDR3 region is CSVEEDRDRSYEQYF. CDR3 coding DNA: TGCAGCGTTGAAGAGGACCGGGACAGGTCCTACGAGCAGTACTTC.

This clonotype was recorded a few times. The chain combines TRBV7-2 with TRBJ2-7, with D possibly TRBD1 on 6 matching bases. This CDR3 has 13 amino acids. The V gene lost 1 base and the J gene lost 5 bases, with 9 bases spanning the gap. Germline CDR1 SGHTA, CDR2 FQGNSA. Here the CDR3 reads CASSLVTGHEQYF. DNA for the CDR3: TGTGCCAGCAGCTTAGTTACAGGGCACGAGCAGTACTTC.

The genes are TRBV20-1 and TRBJ1-1; 12 bases map to TRBD1. Germline V gives CDR1 DFQATT, CDR2 SNEGSKA (reference sequence). This CDR3 has 12 residues. The CDR3 coding sequence is TGCAGGGGGACAGGGGGCCCCACTGAAGCTTTCTTT. It is translated as CRGTGGPTEAFF.